This T cell receptor beta chain comes out of a study of Graves' ophthalmopathy and Graves' hyperthyroidism. Study-wide findings and caveats: Among thyroid clonotypes expanded above 0.001 frequency, most also appeared in blood.

This clonotype was counted many times. Its antigen is not known. The length of the CDR3 is 14 residues. Deletions cut 6 bases from V and 2 bases from J, with 13 bases between. Germline V CDR1 and CDR2: SGHTA, FQGNSA. The hyperthyroidism patients had a new diagnosis of under 2 months' duration and were aged 18 to 65. Amplification of TCR beta CDR3 regions used RNA transcripts. First-round RT-PCR used HTBI primers; second-round multiplex PCR followed. TCRdb itself ran the multiplex PCR reads through MiXCR, one entry per CDR3 protein. The data hold over a million distinct CDR3 sequences, with less than 45% observed a single time.

This TCR was sampled from an adult man with Graves' hyperthyroidism. The chain couples TRBV7-2 to TRBJ1-2; the D gene is possibly TRBD1 (6 bases). Sequencing was carried out using peripheral blood or thyroid tissue (not recorded which). The CDR3 bases are TGTGCCAGCAGGACTACGGGGGGCAACTATGGCTACACCTTC. Its translation: CASRTTGGNYGYTF.